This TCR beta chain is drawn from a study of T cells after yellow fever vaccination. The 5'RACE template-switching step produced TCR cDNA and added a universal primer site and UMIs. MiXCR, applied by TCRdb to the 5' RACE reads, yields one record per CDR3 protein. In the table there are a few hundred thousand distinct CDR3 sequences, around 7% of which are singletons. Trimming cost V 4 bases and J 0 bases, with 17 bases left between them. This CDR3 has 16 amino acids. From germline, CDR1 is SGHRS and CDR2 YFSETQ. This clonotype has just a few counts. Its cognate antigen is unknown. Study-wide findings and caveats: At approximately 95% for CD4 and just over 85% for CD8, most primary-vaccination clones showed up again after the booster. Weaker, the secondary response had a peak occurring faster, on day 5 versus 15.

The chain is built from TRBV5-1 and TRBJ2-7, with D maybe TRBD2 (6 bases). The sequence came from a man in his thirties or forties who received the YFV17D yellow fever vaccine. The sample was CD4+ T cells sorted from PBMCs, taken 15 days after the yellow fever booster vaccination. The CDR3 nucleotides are TGCGCCAGCAGCCTCGGCGGCGGGATGGGCTCCTACGAGCAGTACTTC. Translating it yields CASSLGGGMGSYEQYF.